This T cell receptor (beta chain) is from a study of blood T cell repertoires in COVID-19. Turning to the study itself: The origin of the acute and convalescent COVID-19 samples was the United States, Italy and Spain. The cDNA or gDNA used as material had been derived from T cells, B-cell-depleted T cells, or PBMCs.

The germline V gene has CDR1 LNHDA and CDR2 SQIVND (reference sequence). Trimming stripped 6 bases from V and 7 bases from J, with 12 bases between. The CDR3 loop spans 13 amino acids. Per the study methods: Estimated nucleated cell counts came from reference gene primer amplification. Profiling relied on immunoSEQ multiplex PCR, and the TCRdb table lists in-frame clones only, not all of them. The V and J calls and clone size are taken from that table; D and trimming were inferred from the DNA. The table has fewer than 200,000 clones, roughly 93% seen once. This clonotype was sampled from a woman in her forties or fifties with acute or convalescent COVID-19. The source material was peripheral blood. The V call is TRBV19, the J call TRBJ1-4; TRBD1 might be the D (6 bases). CDR3 in DNA: TGTGCCAGTAGAACCGGCAGGGGTGAAAAACTGTTTTTT. Its protein product is CASRTGRGEKLFF.